Shown below are 12 T cell receptor beta chains from a single sample sequenced in a study of control samples from healthy donors and cancer patients. Sequencing used immunoSEQ multiplex PCR; TCRdb keeps in-frame clones, though not all of them. This table holds more than 50,000 clones, roughly nine tenths found once. Sequencing was carried out using PBMCs. The receptors stem from a woman between 50 and 59 years old with colorectal cancer.

This chain links TRBV3-1 (or the pseudogene TRBV3-2) with TRBJ2-1, with TRBD2 identical over 15 bases. CDR1 and CDR2 (germline): LGHDT, YNNKEL (reference sequence). Trimming cost V 0 bases and J 8 bases; bases outside gene matches: 11. CDR3 length: 19 amino acids. The CDR3 DNA sequence: TGTGCCAGCAGCCAAGATGGCCGCCGGACTAGCGGGAGGGCCGATGAGCAGTTCTTC. It translates to CASSQDGRRTSGRADEQFF.

The rearrangement joins TRBV28 to TRBJ1-5; no clear D gene. Germline values: CDR1 MDHEN, CDR2 SYDVKM. Trimming took 4 bases from V and 2 from J, leaving 18 bases between them. The CDR3 loop spans 17 amino acids. The CDR3 nucleotides read TGTGCCAGCAGTTCAAGGAAGGGCGGGTTTGGCAATCAGCCCCAGCATTTT. Translated: CASSSRKGGFGNQPQHF.

The V and J genes are TRBV27 and TRBJ1-5; no definite D call. Germline values: CDR1 MNHEY, CDR2 SMNVEV (reference sequence). This CDR3 region has 10 residues. The V and J ends lost 7 bases and 7 bases respectively, with 5 bases between them. In nucleotides, the CDR3 is TGTGCCAGCAAATCGCAGCCCCAGCATTTT. Amino acid sequence: CASKSQPQHF.

The V call is TRBV3-1 (or the pseudogene TRBV3-2), the J call TRBJ1-6, with D perhaps TRBD1 (5 bases). The CDR3 length is 16 residues. The ends were cut back, 3 bases at V and 0 bases at J, with 9 bases in the middle. Germline CDR1 and CDR2: LGHDT and YNNKEL (reference sequence). CDR3 sequence: CASSQTESSYNSPLHF. CDR3 coding DNA: TGTGCCAGCAGCCAGACAGAGAGCTCCTATAATTCACCCCTCCACTTT.

The J gene is TRBJ1-3, the V gene TRBV10-3; D possibly corresponds to TRBD1 (6 bases). This CDR3 is built from 17 residues. V was trimmed by 4 bases and J by 2 bases, leaving 18 bases between them. Germline CDR1 and CDR2: ENHRY and SYGVKD. CDR3 nucleotides: TGTGCCATCAGTGGGTGGACAGCCGACCGCCCTGGAAACACCATATATTTT. Amino acids: CAISGWTADRPGNTIYF.

V usage is TRBV27 and J usage is TRBJ1-4; weak D call: TRBD1 (6 bases). This CDR3 spans 14 amino acids. In germline, CDR1 is MNHEY, CDR2 SMNVEV (reference sequence). Trimming took 6 bases from V and 3 from J, leaving 11 bases between them. Here the CDR3 DNA reads TGTGCCAGCAGACAAACAGGGTCTAATGAAAAACTGTTTTTT. The encoded protein is CASRQTGSNEKLFF.

The chain combines TRBV7-2 with TRBJ2-3, with no clear D. V lost 5 bases, J lost 9 bases, and 12 bases lay in between. Germline loops: CDR1 SGHTA, CDR2 FQGNSA. CDR3 length: 12 residues. CDR3 region: CASSPPGLTQYF. CDR3 nucleotides: TGTGCCAGCAGCCCTCCGGGCCTAACGCAGTATTTT.

V is TRBV28 and J is TRBJ1-2, with no clear D. Germline V gives CDR1 MDHEN, CDR2 SYDVKM. V was cut by 6 bases and J by 3 bases, with 5 bases left in between. This CDR3 spans 11 amino acids. The CDR3 DNA sequence: TGTGCCAGCAGGAGTTACTATGGCTACACCTTC. Translating it yields CASRSYYGYTF.

This clone showed up just a few times. V is TRBV4-1 and J is TRBJ2-5; the D gene is possibly TRBD1 (7 bases). CDR1 is MGHRA, CDR2 YSYEKL, per germline. The CDR3 covers 18 residues. Trimming stripped 0 bases from V and 2 bases from J, with 19 bases between. CDR3 bases: TGCGCCAGCAGCCAAGACGACAGGGTTGGGAGGAAGCAAGAGACCCAGTACTTC. Translated: CASSQDDRVGRKQETQYF.

The chain links TRBV4-1 to TRBJ2-1, with 7 bases identical to TRBD1. The CDR3 is 15 residues long. Trimming cost V 4 bases and J 10 bases; bases outside gene matches: 13. In germline, CDR1 is MGHRA, CDR2 YSYEKL. CDR3 bases: TGCGCCAGCAGCCGTGACAGGGCATTTTTTGCCGAGCAGTTCTTC. Its translation: CASSRDRAFFAEQFF.

This rearrangement joins TRBV5-1 to TRBJ1-1; D is unclear. CDR1 SGHRS and CDR2 YFSETQ come from the germline V gene. The CDR3 totals 13 residues. The germline V and J ends were trimmed by 4 bases and 3 bases, with 10 bases remaining between them. The CDR3 protein is CASSVARDTEAFF. CDR3 sequence (DNA): TGCGCCAGCAGCGTGGCTAGGGACACTGAAGCTTTCTTT.

The chain employs TRBV9 and TRBJ1-6; D ambiguous. V lost 0 bases and J lost 0, with 7 bases in between. CDR3 length equals 16 residues. Germline values: CDR1 SGDLS, CDR2 YYNGEE. The CDR3 sequence: CASSVDGISYNSPLHF. CDR3 nucleotides: TGTGCCAGCAGCGTAGATGGAATCTCCTATAATTCACCCCTCCACTTT.